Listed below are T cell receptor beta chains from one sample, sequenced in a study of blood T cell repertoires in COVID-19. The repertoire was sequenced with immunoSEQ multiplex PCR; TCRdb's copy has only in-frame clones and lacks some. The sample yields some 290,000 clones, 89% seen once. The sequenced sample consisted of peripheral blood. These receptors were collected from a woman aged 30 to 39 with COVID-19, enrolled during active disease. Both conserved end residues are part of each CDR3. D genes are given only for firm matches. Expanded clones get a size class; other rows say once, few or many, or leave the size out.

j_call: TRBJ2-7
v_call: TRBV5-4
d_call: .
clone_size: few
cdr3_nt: TGTGCCAGCAGCCAAGGACTAACGGCCTACGAGCAGTACTTC
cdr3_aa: CASSQGLTAYEQYF

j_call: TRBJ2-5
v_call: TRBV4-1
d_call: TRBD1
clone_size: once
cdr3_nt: TGCGCCAGCAGCCAAGTCTTCTTGAGGACAGGGATTTGGGAGACCCAGTACTTC
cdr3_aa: CASSQVFLRTGIWETQYF

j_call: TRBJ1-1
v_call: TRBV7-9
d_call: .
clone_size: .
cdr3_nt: TGTGCCAGCAGACCCAGGGTGCGCACTGAAGCTTTCTTT
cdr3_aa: CASRPRVRTEAFF

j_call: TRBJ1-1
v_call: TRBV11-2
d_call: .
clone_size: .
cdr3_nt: TGTGCCAGCAGCTTAGCTACAGGGAAAGGAGCTTTCTTT
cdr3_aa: CASSLATGKGAFF

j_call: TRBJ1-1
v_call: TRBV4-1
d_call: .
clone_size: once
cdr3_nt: TGCGCCAGCAGCCCTCCCTCGGGGGAAGCTTTCTTT
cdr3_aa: CASSPPSGEAFF

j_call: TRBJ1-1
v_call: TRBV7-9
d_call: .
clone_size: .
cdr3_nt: TGTGCCAGCAGCAAGAACCGACCCGGGGGGATCTTTACCATGAACACTGAAGCTTTCTTT
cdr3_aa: CASSKNRPGGIFTMNTEAFF

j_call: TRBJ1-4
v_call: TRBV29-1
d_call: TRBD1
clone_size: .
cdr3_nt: TGCAGCGTGGAGGGACAGGGCGGGGAAAAACTGTTTTTT
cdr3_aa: CSVEGQGGEKLFF

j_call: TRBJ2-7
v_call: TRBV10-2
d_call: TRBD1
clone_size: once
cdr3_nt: TGCGCCAGCAGTGAGTCCGGGACAGCCCTTTACGAGCAGTACTTC
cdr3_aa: CASSESGTALYEQYF

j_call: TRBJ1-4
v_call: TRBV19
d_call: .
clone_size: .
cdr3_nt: TGTGCCAGTAATTACATGGGCCTTAATGAAAAACTGTTTTTT
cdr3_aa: CASNYMGLNEKLFF

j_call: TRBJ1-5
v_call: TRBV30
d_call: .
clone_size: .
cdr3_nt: TGTGCCTGGAGTAGAGGGGGTTATAGCAATCAGCCCCAGCATTTT
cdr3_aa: CAWSRGGYSNQPQHF

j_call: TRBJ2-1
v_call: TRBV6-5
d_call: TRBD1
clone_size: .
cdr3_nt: TGTGCCAGCAGCGACAGGGGCTATGAGCAGTTCTTC
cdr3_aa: CASSDRGYEQFF

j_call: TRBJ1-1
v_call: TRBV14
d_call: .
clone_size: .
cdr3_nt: TGTGCCAGCAGCCACCACGGGGTAGTGAACACTGAAGCTTTCTTT
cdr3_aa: CASSHHGVVNTEAFF

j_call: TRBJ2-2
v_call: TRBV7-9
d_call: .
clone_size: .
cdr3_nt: TGTGCCAGCAGCTTAGCTATACAATACACCGGGGAGCTGTTTTTT
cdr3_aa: CASSLAIQYTGELFF

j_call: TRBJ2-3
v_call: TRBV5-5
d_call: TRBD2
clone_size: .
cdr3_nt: TGTGCCAGCAGCCACTCGGGGACTAGCGCTAGCACAGATACGCAGTATTTT
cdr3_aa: CASSHSGTSASTDTQYF

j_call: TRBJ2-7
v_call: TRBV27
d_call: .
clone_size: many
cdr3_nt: TGTGCCAGCAGTCCCTCCCCTTTGTTCCGTGAGGAGCAGTACTTC
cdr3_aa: CASSPSPLFREEQYF

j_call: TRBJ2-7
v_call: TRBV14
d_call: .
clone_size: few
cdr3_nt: TGTGCCAGCAGCCCCTTCACCAGGGGTTCCTACGAGCAGTACTTC
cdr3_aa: CASSPFTRGSYEQYF